These 29 T cell receptor beta chains came from one sample sequenced in a study of regulatory and conventional T cells in RAG deficiency. Data came from immunoSEQ multiplex PCR; TCRdb stores just in-frame clones and leaves some out. The sample comprises 30,000 to 40,000 clones, 76% of which are singletons, and under 4.5% rests with the top ten. The sorted conventional CD4+ T cells were CD25-low and CD127-high, with genomic DNA sequenced. These data also featured in a second study, about regulatory T cells. As that report states: Amplification used 52 TRBV primers and 13 TRBJ primers.

Sequencing was done on a sample of CD4+ effector T cells sorted from blood. Receptors originate from a human donor in good health.

In its sample, this clone was seen a few times. The chain employs TRBV6-1 and TRBJ2-7; possibly TRBD2 for D (6 bases). Germline CDR1 and CDR2: MNHNS and SASEGT. CDR3 length equals 15 residues. V was cut by 0 bases and J by 1 base, with 10 bases left in between. The CDR3 nucleotides read TGTGCCAGCAGTGAAGCGGTGGGAGGTTCCTACGAGCAGTACTTC. The encoded protein is CASSEAVGGSYEQYF.

V gene TRBV6-5 combines with J gene TRBJ2-7, with 9 bases lining up with TRBD2. Germline CDR1 and CDR2: MNHEY and SVGAGI. J was trimmed by 2 bases and V by 6 bases; bases with no gene match: 5. The CDR3 runs 14 residues. CDR3 region: CASRGREGAYEQYF. CDR3 DNA sequence: TGTGCCAGCAGGGGGCGGGAGGGGGCCTACGAGCAGTACTTC.

V gene TRBV4-2 combines with J gene TRBJ1-4; possible D gene TRBD1, 5 bases. Germline assignment: CDR1 LGHNA and CDR2 YNFKEQ. V was pared by 4 bases and J by 5 bases, with 17 bases between. This CDR3 is built from 16 residues. The CDR3 bases are TGTGCCAGCAGCCCCTGGTTGGGGCGGCAAAATGAAAAACTGTTTTTT. This codes for CASSPWLGRQNEKLFF.

The chain carries TRBV28 and TRBJ1-6; 8 bases map to TRBD1. The CDR3 loop spans 15 amino acids. Per the germline V gene, CDR1 is MDHEN and CDR2 is SYDVKM. V dropped 6 bases and J dropped 7; count of bases not matched to a gene: 8. CDR3 coding DNA: TGTGCCAGCAGGCCACGGACAGGGAACAATTCACCCCTCCACTTT. Protein sequence: CASRPRTGNNSPLHF.

This rearrangement joins TRBV11-3 to TRBJ1-5; D is unclear. This CDR3 is built from 16 residues. Germline V gives CDR1 SGHNT, CDR2 YENEEA. The germline V and J ends were trimmed by 0 bases and 3 bases, with 12 bases remaining between them. The CDR3 reads CASSLDRERDNQPQHF. CDR3 bases: TGTGCCAGCAGCTTAGATCGGGAACGGGACAATCAGCCCCAGCATTTT.

This sequence joins TRBV5-1 and TRBJ2-7; D not certain. The germline V and J ends were trimmed by 0 bases and 4 bases, with 2 bases remaining between them. In germline, CDR1 is SGHRS, CDR2 YFSETQ. The CDR3 contains 11 residues. CDR3 amino acids: CASSLEYEQYF. The DNA of the CDR3 is TGCGCCAGCAGCTTGGAGTACGAGCAGTACTTC. The full variable domain, its missing parts supplied by reference TRBV5-1 and TRBJ2-7, is KAGVTQTPRYLIKTRGQQVTLSCSPISGHRSVSWYQQTPGQGLQFLFEYFSETQRNKGNFPGRFSGRQFSNSRSEMNVSTLELGDSALYLCASSLEYEQYFGPGTRLTVT.

The V gene is TRBV6-1, the J gene TRBJ2-2; D uncertain. This CDR3 is 15 amino acids long. Germline V lookup: CDR1 MNHNS, CDR2 SASEGT. V was clipped by 4 bases and J by 3 bases, with 12 bases between them. The CDR3 region has the DNA TGTGCCAGCAGTGTGTCCGGGCTACACACCGGGGAGCTGTTTTTT. It encodes CASSVSGLHTGELFF.

The CDR3 nucleotides are TGTGCCAGCAGCCCTGCCCCGGGGGGACGGGGTGCAGATACGCAGTATTTT. As protein: CASSPAPGGRGADTQYF. This chain joins TRBV9 and TRBJ2-3; TRBD2 matches at 7 bases. The CDR3 sequence is 17 residues long. V lost 4 bases, J lost 4 bases, and 15 bases stayed unmatched. CDR1 and CDR2 from the germline V gene are SGDLS and YYNGEE.

This rearrangement joins TRBV27 to TRBJ1-1; D is undetermined. Trimming stripped 0 bases from V and 1 base from J, with 15 bases between. Germline-derived CDR1 and CDR2 are MNHEY and SMNVEV (reference sequence). The length of the CDR3 is 17 residues. In DNA, the CDR3 is TGTGCCAGCAGTTTATCTAGGGTAAGGACGCAGAACACTGAAGCTTTCTTT. Its protein product is CASSLSRVRTQNTEAFF.

This CDR3 reads CASSPWGVGKTQYF. The CDR3 DNA follows: TGTGCCAGCAGCCCGTGGGGGGTAGGAAAGACCCAGTACTTC. This chain links TRBV11-2 with TRBJ2-5; D may be TRBD2 (6 bases). This CDR3 spans 14 amino acids. Per the germline V gene, CDR1 is SGHAT and CDR2 is FQNNGV. The V gene lost 5 bases and the J gene lost 6 bases, with 16 bases spanning the gap.

The chain uses TRBV9 and TRBJ1-2; 7 nucleotides match TRBD1. Germline values: CDR1 SGDLS, CDR2 YYNGEE. The CDR3 sequence is 17 residues long. The V and J ends lost 4 bases and 5 bases, in that order; junction bases with no gene match: 17. CDR3: CASSRGGPGQLFYGYTF. The CDR3 DNA reads TGTGCCAGCAGCCGGGGGGGTCCGGGACAGCTTTTTTATGGCTACACCTTC.

This clone has just a few counts. The rearrangement links TRBV11-2 to TRBJ1-6, with D uncertain. This CDR3 is built from 13 residues. V lost 7 bases and J 13 bases, leaving 17 bases between the germline ends. Germline CDR1 and CDR2: SGHAT and FQNNGV. The CDR3 region has the DNA TGTGCCAGCAAAGCGGGGTCTTGGACGCCCCTCCACTTT. It codes for CASKAGSWTPLHF. Drawing the rest from reference TRBV11-2 and TRBJ1-6, the complete variable domain is EAGVAQSPRYKIIEKRQSVAFWCNPISGHATLYWYQQILGQGPKLLIQFQNNGVVDDSQLPKDRFSAERLKGVDSTLKIQPAKLEDSAVYLCASKAGSWTPLHFGNGTRLTVT.

V gene TRBV29-1 combines with J gene TRBJ2-1; 8 nucleotides agree with TRBD2. Losses at the gene ends were 7 bases for V and 0 bases for J; bases not matched to a gene: 5. CDR1 is SQVTM and CDR2 is ANQGSEA in the germline V gene. The length of the CDR3 is 14 residues. CDR3 in DNA: TGCAGCGCCGTAGCGGGGAGCTCCTACAATGAGCAGTTCTTC. Its protein product is CSAVAGSSYNEQFF.

The chain links TRBV27 to TRBJ2-3; TRBD1 matches at 8 bases. In germline, CDR1 is MNHEY, CDR2 SMNVEV (reference sequence). This CDR3 comprises 17 residues. The trim removed 5 bases at V and 0 bases at J, leaving 10 bases unmatched. CDR3 DNA: TGTGCCAGCAGTCTCGACGACGGACAGGGTAGCACAGATACGCAGTATTTT. This gives the protein CASSLDDGQGSTDTQYF.

This rearrangement joins TRBV6-5 to TRBJ1-5, with D hard to call. This CDR3 region has 13 residues. The V and J ends lost 6 bases and 9 bases respectively, with 15 bases between them. In germline, CDR1 is MNHEY, CDR2 SVGAGI. The CDR3 sequence: CASSKGSFSPQHF. CDR3 nucleotide sequence: TGTGCCAGCAGCAAGGGATCATTCTCGCCCCAGCATTTT.

Regarding this clone: Distinct nucleotide sequences in the sample also encode this CDR3. V gene TRBV19 combines with J gene TRBJ1-1, with no clear D. Looked up from germline, CDR1 is LNHDA and CDR2 is SQIVND (reference sequence). Trimming left V 4 bases short and J 1 base short, with 7 bases between. CDR3 length equals 13 residues. CDR3 region: CASSTTGNTEAFF. The CDR3 nucleotides are TGTGCCAGTAGTACTACTGGGAACACTGAAGCTTTCTTT.

The chain joins TRBV14 to TRBJ2-6; possible D gene TRBD2, 7 bases. The CDR3 totals 14 residues. V dropped 4 bases and J dropped 6 bases, with 10 bases sitting between them. In germline, CDR1 is SGHDN, CDR2 FVKESK. CDR3 in amino acids: CASSPAGAANVLTF. CDR3 bases: TGTGCCAGCAGCCCTGCGGGGGCGGCCAACGTCCTGACTTTC.

V is TRBV6-6 and J is TRBJ1-2; the D gene is possibly TRBD1 (6 bases). The germline V gene has CDR1 MNHNY and CDR2 SVGAGI (reference sequence). This CDR3 region has 12 residues. Trimming took 5 bases from V and 8 from J, leaving 12 bases between them. The CDR3 loop is CASSLDRPGYTF. Here the CDR3 DNA reads TGTGCCAGCAGTCTTGACAGGCCCGGCTACACCTTC.

The chain has TRBV7-2 and TRBJ2-3; D might be TRBD2 (6 bases). The CDR3 is 14 residues long. Germline lookup yields CDR1 SGHTA and CDR2 FQGNSA. Trimming shortened V by 1 base and J by 4 bases, and 9 bases separated the two germline ends. The CDR3 bases are TGTGCCAGCAGCTTAGTACGGGACTCAGATACGCAGTATTTT. Amino acids: CASSLVRDSDTQYF.

Concerning this clone itself: Distinct nucleotide sequences in the sample also encode this CDR3. The chain couples TRBV5-1 to TRBJ1-3, with TRBD1 as a possible D gene (5 bases). In germline, CDR1 is SGHRS, CDR2 YFSETQ. The CDR3 loop spans 15 amino acids. V dropped 0 bases and J dropped 2 bases, with 9 bases sitting between them. The CDR3 sequence: CASSLAGGTGNTIYF. The CDR3 DNA reads as TGCGCCAGCAGCTTGGCCGGGGGGACTGGAAACACCATATATTTT.

J is TRBJ2-7 and V is TRBV4-1; D not certain. The CDR3 loop spans 15 amino acids. The germline V and J ends were trimmed by 2 bases and 12 bases, with 23 bases remaining between them. Germline V gene data show CDR1 as MGHRA and CDR2 as YSYEKL. The CDR3 reads CASSQLPGFGEGLYF. In DNA form, the CDR3 reads TGCGCCAGCAGCCAACTGCCCGGATTCGGAGAAGGCTTGTACTTC.

This clone appeared once. The chain carries TRBV28 and TRBJ1-4; D is unclear. The CDR3 loop spans 14 amino acids. CDR1 and CDR2 (germline): MDHEN, SYDVKM. V gave up 6 bases and J gave up 6 bases, with 14 bases separating them. The CDR3 DNA is TGTGCCAGCAGGGGTCCCAGTGGAGATGAAAAACTGTTTTTT. Its translation: CASRGPSGDEKLFF.

CDR3 DNA sequence: TGTGCCAGCAGCCGCCAGGGGCAGGGGCTGAGGAACACTGAAGCTTTCTTT. This translates into CASSRQGQGLRNTEAFF. The rearrangement joins TRBV5-4 to TRBJ1-1; weak D call: TRBD1 (6 bases). Trimming cost V 4 bases and J 1 base, with 20 bases left between them. Germline V gene sequence: CDR1 SGHNT, CDR2 YYREEE (reference sequence). The CDR3 is 17 amino acids.

The J gene is TRBJ2-2, the V gene TRBV5-1; the match to TRBD1 covers 8 bases. V lost 4 bases and J lost 7; bases outside the gene matches: 15. CDR1 SGHRS and CDR2 YFSETQ come from the germline V gene. The CDR3 is made up of 17 amino acids. This CDR3 reads CASSPQASTGGGGELFF. In nucleotides, the CDR3 is TGCGCCAGCAGCCCCCAAGCATCCACAGGGGGAGGCGGGGAGCTGTTTTTT.

The chain employs TRBV30 and TRBJ1-5; 10 bases fit TRBD1. This CDR3 comprises 17 residues. The V segment lost 0 bases and the J segment 1 base; nucleotides outside the gene matches: 6. Germline V gene sequence: CDR1 GTSNPN, CDR2 SVGIG (reference sequence). CDR3 sequence reads: CAWSVYGTGVSNQPQHF. CDR3 sequence (DNA): TGTGCCTGGAGTGTATACGGGACAGGGGTAAGCAATCAGCCCCAGCATTTT.

This clone has a handful of counts. This rearrangement joins TRBV7-3 to TRBJ2-1; 9 bases map to TRBD2. The germline V gene has CDR1 SGHTA and CDR2 FQGTGA. V shed 6 bases and J 6 bases; nucleotides not matched to a gene: 12. CDR3 length: 16 residues. CDR3 region: CASRSGGTSTSNEQFF. Written as DNA, the CDR3 is TGTGCCAGCAGGTCCGGTGGGACTAGCACATCCAATGAGCAGTTCTTC.

V and J are TRBV9 and TRBJ2-5; 12 positions agree with TRBD1. V lost 0 bases to trimming and J lost 9 bases; unmatched junction nucleotides: 6. Germline V lookup: CDR1 SGDLS, CDR2 YYNGEE. The CDR3 has 15 amino acids. The DNA of the CDR3 is TGTGCCAGCAGCGTAGGGGGACAGGGGGCCCCCGCCCAGTACTTC. It codes for CASSVGGQGAPAQYF.

CDR3 nucleotide sequence: TGTGCCAGCTCACCCGAAGTCCCTGTCAGCAATCAGCCCCAGCATTTT. Translated, it gives CASSPEVPVSNQPQHF. The chain has TRBV18 and TRBJ1-5; D unclear. Germline assignment: CDR1 KGHSH and CDR2 LQKENI. V lost 3 bases and J 1 base, leaving 13 bases between the germline ends. The CDR3 sequence is 16 residues long.

The chain links TRBV4-1 to TRBJ2-5, with 9 nucleotides matching TRBD2. The CDR3 covers 16 residues. After removal of 4 bases from V and 2 bases from J, the junction contained 8 bases not matched to a gene. Germline values: CDR1 MGHRA, CDR2 YSYEKL. The CDR3 protein is CASSPHFSGGQETQYF. The CDR3 DNA sequence: TGCGCCAGCAGCCCCCATTTCAGCGGGGGGCAAGAGACCCAGTACTTC.